Below, 28 T cell receptor beta chains from the same sample are listed, as sequenced in a study of blood T cell repertoires in COVID-19. The protocol was immunoSEQ multiplex PCR, while the TCRdb copy is restricted to in-frame clones and leaves out a portion. The sample consists of some 200,000 clones, approximately 80% of them appearing once. What was sequenced was peripheral blood. The receptors originated from a human donor in a cohort sampled during active COVID-19.

This chain uses TRBV29-1 with TRBJ2-7, with 11 bases that match TRBD2. Germline CDR1 and CDR2: SQVTM and ANQGSEA. CDR3 length: 15 amino acids. V was pared by 6 bases and J by 1 base, with 8 bases of the junction left unmatched. This CDR3 is CSVLKLAGVSYEQYF. CDR3 nucleotides: TGCAGCGTCCTCAAACTAGCGGGAGTTTCCTACGAGCAGTACTTC.

This sequence joins TRBV7-9 and TRBJ2-1; weak D call: TRBD1 (5 bases). Germline CDR1 and CDR2: SEHNR and FQNEAQ (reference sequence). The CDR3 has 15 amino acids. With 2 bases removed from V and 2 bases from J, the gap between germline ends came to 10 bases. The DNA for the CDR3 is TGTGCCAGCAGCTTACAGGGTTCCCCCTACAATGAGCAGTTCTTC. This translates into CASSLQGSPYNEQFF. The full variable domain, its missing parts supplied by reference TRBV7-9 and TRBJ2-1, is DTGVSQNPRHKITKRGQNVTFRCDPISEHNRLYWYRQTLGQGPEFLTYFQNEAQLEKSRLLSDRFSAERPKGSFSTLEIQRTEQGDSAMYLCASSLQGSPYNEQFFGPGTRLTVL.

This chain links TRBV19 with TRBJ1-2, with 7 nucleotides matching TRBD1. The V segment lost 7 bases and the J segment 1 base; nucleotides outside the gene matches: 9. The CDR3 spans 15 residues. Germline CDR1 LNHDA, CDR2 SQIVND (reference sequence). The CDR3 coding sequence is TGTGCCAGTACCAGGGGGTACGAGTTTAACTATGGCTACACCTTC. The encoded protein is CASTRGYEFNYGYTF.

The chain couples TRBV9 to TRBJ2-3; possibly TRBD1 for D (5 bases). V was shortened by 1 base and J by 0 bases, with 9 bases between the two germline ends. The germline V gene has CDR1 SGDLS and CDR2 YYNGEE. This CDR3 comprises 15 residues. CDR3 protein: CASSVQGRSTDTQYF. For the CDR3, the DNA is TGTGCCAGCAGCGTACAGGGCCGTAGCACAGATACGCAGTATTTT. The complete variable domain, with remaining parts taken from reference TRBV9 and TRBJ2-3, reads DSGVTQTPKHLITATGQRVTLRCSPRSGDLSVYWYQQSLDQGLQFLIQYYNGEERAKGNILERFSAQQFPDLHSELNLSSLELGDSALYFCASSVQGRSTDTQYFGPGTRLTVL.

The chain employs TRBV19 and TRBJ2-7, with D possibly matching TRBD2 (5 bases). The V and J ends lost 6 bases and 1 base respectively, with 10 bases between them. Per germline, CDR1 LNHDA and CDR2 SQIVND (reference sequence). The CDR3 extends over 13 amino acids. This CDR3 is CASSQTRSYEQYF. CDR3 DNA: TGTGCCAGTAGCCAAACTAGATCCTACGAGCAGTACTTC. Together with reference TRBV19 and TRBJ2-7, the CDR3 gives the full variable domain: DGGITQSPKYLFRKEGQNVTLSCEQNLNHDAMYWYRQDPGQGLRLIYYSQIVNDFQKGDIAEGYSVSREKKESFPLTVTSAQKNPTAFYLCASSQTRSYEQYFGPGTRLTVT.

The rearrangement links TRBV6-5 to TRBJ1-1; D is uncertain. V was cut by 5 bases and J by 6 bases, with 19 bases left in between. In germline, CDR1 is MNHEY, CDR2 SVGAGI. This CDR3 has 15 amino acids. For the CDR3, the DNA is TGTGCCAGCAGTCGGGCGGGCAGACGGCTCGCTGAAGCTTTCTTT. As protein: CASSRAGRRLAEAFF.

V gene TRBV30 combines with J gene TRBJ2-7; maybe TRBD1 (6 bases). The CDR3 covers 14 residues. Germline V CDR1 and CDR2: GTSNPN, SVGIG (reference sequence). Trimming shortened V by 0 bases and J by 2 bases, and 11 bases separated the two germline ends. CDR3 in amino acids: CAWSVKDSAYEQYF. Written as DNA, the CDR3 is TGTGCCTGGAGTGTAAAGGACAGCGCCTACGAGCAGTACTTC.

The rearrangement joins TRBV5-1 to TRBJ2-7; TRBD1 is a possible D gene (6 bases). V was shortened by 0 bases and J by 2 bases, with 9 bases between the two germline ends. CDR1 and CDR2 from the germline V gene are SGHRS and YFSETQ. This CDR3 comprises 14 residues. Here the CDR3 reads CASSLDRVAYEQYF. The CDR3 DNA reads as TGCGCCAGCAGCTTGGACAGGGTGGCCTACGAGCAGTACTTC.

CDR3 nucleotides: TGCGCCAGCAGCTTGGATCCGGTTGGTTTTGCCGGGGAGCTGTTTTTT. Translation: CASSLDPVGFAGELFF. The chain has TRBV5-1 and TRBJ2-2; unclear D gene. The CDR3 runs 16 residues. V shed 0 bases and J shed 6 bases, with 15 bases lying between them. Germline-derived CDR1 and CDR2 are SGHRS and YFSETQ.

This chain joins TRBV10-2 and TRBJ2-7, with TRBD1 identical over 7 bases. Germline values: CDR1 WSHSY, CDR2 SAAADI. V lost 8 bases, J lost 1 base, and 11 bases stayed unmatched. The CDR3 has 15 amino acids. The CDR3 nucleotides are TGCGCCAGCTACGCAGCGACAGGGAGTTCCTACGAGCAGTACTTC. Translating gives CASYAATGSSYEQYF.

J is TRBJ2-7 and V is TRBV7-9, with 8 bases identical to TRBD2. The length of the CDR3 is 15 residues. Trimming took 5 bases from V and 2 from J; bases not matched to a gene: 8. Germline CDR1 reads SEHNR; CDR2 reads FQNEAQ (reference sequence). CDR3 amino acids: CASSLGGGRPYEQYF. CDR3 nucleotide sequence: TGTGCCAGCAGCCTGGGGGGCGGGAGGCCCTACGAGCAGTACTTC.

The chain combines TRBV24-1 with TRBJ1-5; no firm D call. Germline V lookup: CDR1 KGHDR, CDR2 SFDVKD. Trimming cost V 3 bases and J 5 bases, with 13 bases left between them. CDR3 length: 15 residues. CDR3 sequence (DNA): TGTGCCACCAGTGATCTCCTACGTGTGGATCAGCCCCAGCATTTT. Its protein is CATSDLLRVDQPQHF.

V and J are TRBV24-1 and TRBJ2-3; 8 bases match TRBD2. Losses at the gene ends were 4 bases for V and 3 bases for J; bases not matched to a gene: 8. Looked up from germline, CDR1 is KGHDR and CDR2 is SFDVKD. CDR3 length: 16 residues. The CDR3 is CATSDRAGEGTDTQYF. The CDR3 nucleotides are TGTGCCACCAGTGACCGAGCGGGAGAGGGGACAGATACGCAGTATTTT.

The J gene is TRBJ1-1, the V gene TRBV5-5, with a tentative D call TRBD1 (6 bases). Trimming took 4 bases from V and 5 from J, leaving 9 bases between them. Germline values: CDR1 SGHKS, CDR2 YYEKEE (reference sequence). CDR3 length equals 12 residues. The CDR3 here is CASSRRGTEAFF. The CDR3 coding sequence is TGTGCCAGCAGCCGTAGGGGGACTGAAGCTTTCTTT.

The sample holds many counts of this clone. CDR3 nucleotide sequence: TGCGCCAGCAGCCAAGGCCTAGACTTAACCGGGAATGAGCAGTTCTTC. It is translated as CASSQGLDLTGNEQFF. The chain recombines TRBV4-1 with TRBJ2-1; D remains unclear. The ends were cut back, 1 base at V and 7 bases at J, with 17 bases in the middle. Germline V CDR1 and CDR2: MGHRA, YSYEKL. The CDR3 loop spans 16 amino acids.

With respect to this clone: The sample holds other DNA sequences that translate to the same CDR3. The rearrangement links TRBV2 to TRBJ1-1; tentative D call: TRBD1 (6 bases). Trimming shortened V by 8 bases and J by 0 bases, and 10 bases separated the two germline ends. The germline CDR1 and CDR2 sequences are SNHLY and FYNNEI. The CDR3 runs 13 residues. CDR3 DNA: TGTGCCAGCGGGGGACACTTGAACACTGAAGCTTTCTTT. It yields the protein CASGGHLNTEAFF.

The chain uses TRBV2 and TRBJ2-7; D is possibly TRBD2 (6 bases). The CDR3 runs 16 residues. Germline lookup yields CDR1 SNHLY and CDR2 FYNNEI. V was clipped by 6 bases and J by 1 base, with 19 bases between them. Written as DNA, the CDR3 is TGTGCCAGCAGGCCGGCGAATTTGGGACTTTCCTACGAGCAGTACTTC. Protein product: CASRPANLGLSYEQYF. Full variable domain (remainder filled in from reference TRBV2 and TRBJ2-7): EPEVTQTPSHQVTQMGQEVILRCVPISNHLYFYWYRQILGQKVEFLVSFYNNEISEKSEIFDDQFSVERPDGSNFTLKIRSTKLEDSAMYFCASRPANLGLSYEQYFGPGTRLTVT.

This chain links TRBV6-5 with TRBJ2-7, with TRBD1 matching 12 bases. The CDR3 sequence is 13 residues long. CDR1 is MNHEY and CDR2 is SVGAGI in the germline V gene. V lost 8 bases and J lost 4; bases outside the gene matches: 3. CDR3 protein: CASRDRGRYEQYF. As DNA, the CDR3 is TGTGCCAGCCGGGACAGGGGGCGGTACGAGCAGTACTTC.

This sequence joins TRBV28 and TRBJ2-3; 9 bases align to TRBD2. V was clipped by 2 bases and J by 10 bases; unmatched bases: 22. Germline V gene sequence: CDR1 MDHEN, CDR2 SYDVKM. This CDR3 is built from 19 residues. CDR3 DNA sequence: TGTGCCAGCAGTTTAAGCCAACCGGGACTAGCAGTACCCAGTTCCTCGCAGTATTTT. Residues: CASSLSQPGLAVPSSSQYF. The variable domain in full, with the rest retrieved from reference TRBV28 and TRBJ2-3, is DVKVTQSSRYLVKRTGEKVFLECVQDMDHENMFWYRQDPGLGLRLIYFSYDVKMKEKGDIPEGYSVSREKKERFSLILESASTNQTSMYLCASSLSQPGLAVPSSSQYFGPGTRLTVL.

The chain couples TRBV4-2 to TRBJ2-4, with a possible D match to TRBD2 (5 bases). Germline CDR1 is LGHNA and CDR2 is YNFKEQ. Trimming removed 6 bases from V and 1 base from J, with 10 bases in between. This CDR3 region has 14 residues. CDR3 loop: CASRKGGAKNIQYF. CDR3 coding DNA: TGTGCCAGCAGAAAGGGCGGGGCCAAAAACATTCAGTACTTC.

J is TRBJ2-5 and V is TRBV15, with D perhaps TRBD1 (7 bases). CDR1 is LNHNV, CDR2 YYDKDF, per germline (reference sequence). Trimming removed 0 bases from V and 5 bases from J, with 10 bases in between. The CDR3 sequence is 14 residues long. Written as DNA, the CDR3 is TGTGCCACCAGCAGAGAGACAGGGAGGGAGACCCAGTACTTC. It yields the protein CATSRETGRETQYF.

There are many counts of this clone. The chain combines TRBV7-2 with TRBJ1-5; 12 positions match TRBD1. V lost 5 bases, J lost 3 bases, and 5 bases stayed unmatched. The CDR3 totals 16 residues. Germline V gene sequence: CDR1 SGHTA, CDR2 FQGNSA. CDR3 residues: CASSGGQGAPNQPQHF. CDR3 nucleotides: TGTGCCAGCAGCGGGGGACAGGGGGCGCCCAATCAGCCCCAGCATTTT.

The CDR3 loop reads CASSEGGLARTGELFF. The CDR3 DNA reads as TGCGCCAGCAGTGAGGGGGGACTAGCCAGAACCGGGGAGCTGTTTTTT. The V gene is TRBV10-2, the J gene TRBJ2-2; 9 nucleotides match TRBD2. V lost 2 bases to trimming and J lost 5 bases; unmatched junction nucleotides: 6. In germline, CDR1 is WSHSY, CDR2 SAAADI. CDR3 length: 16 residues.

This rearrangement joins TRBV3-1 (or the pseudogene TRBV3-2) to TRBJ2-7; D remains unclear. The CDR3 is 14 amino acids. CDR1 LGHDT and CDR2 YNNKEL come from the germline V gene (reference sequence). V lost 1 base to trimming and J lost 3 bases, with 10 bases between them. The CDR3 loop is CASSQGPQIYEQYF. The CDR3 DNA reads as TGTGCCAGCAGCCAAGGTCCACAGATCTACGAGCAGTACTTC.

The chain joins TRBV28 to TRBJ2-3; possibly TRBD1 for D (5 bases). Between the trimmed V and J ends, which lost 5 bases and 6 bases, there was a span of 15 bases. CDR1 is MDHEN, CDR2 SYDVKM, per germline. CDR3 length equals 14 residues. In DNA form, the CDR3 reads TGTGCCAGCAGTCCGCAGCTAGGGGCGGATACGCAGTATTTT. Amino acid sequence: CASSPQLGADTQYF. The whole variable domain, remainder taken from reference TRBV28 and TRBJ2-3, is DVKVTQSSRYLVKRTGEKVFLECVQDMDHENMFWYRQDPGLGLRLIYFSYDVKMKEKGDIPEGYSVSREKKERFSLILESASTNQTSMYLCASSPQLGADTQYFGPGTRLTVL.

This chain links TRBV7-9 with TRBJ2-7, with D possibly being TRBD1 (6 bases). The CDR3 has 19 residues. V was trimmed by 1 base and J by 1 base, leaving 23 bases between them. Germline lookup yields CDR1 SEHNR and CDR2 FQNEAQ (reference sequence). The CDR3 DNA follows: TGTGCCAGCAGCTTAGTTAATTTTCGGACAGCACCTTATTCCTACGAGCAGTACTTC. Translating it yields CASSLVNFRTAPYSYEQYF.

V gene TRBV7-8 combines with J gene TRBJ2-1; 8 nucleotides match TRBD2. Per the germline V gene, CDR1 is SGHVS and CDR2 is FQNEAQ. This CDR3 comprises 15 residues. Trimming at V came to 5 bases and at J to 7 bases, leaving 10 bases not matched to a gene. The CDR3 loop is CASSAFSGTRNEQFF. CDR3 nucleotide sequence: TGTGCCAGCAGCGCCTTCTCCGGGACTAGAAATGAGCAGTTCTTC.

The chain couples TRBV3-1 (or the pseudogene TRBV3-2) to TRBJ2-7; D might be TRBD2 (6 bases). V was clipped by 4 bases and J by 4 bases, with 17 bases between them. This CDR3 has 15 amino acids. Looked up from germline, CDR1 is LGHDT and CDR2 is YNNKEL (reference sequence). CDR3 sequence: CASSRGGTSGYEQYF. CDR3 nucleotides: TGTGCCAGCAGCCGTGGGGGGACCTCAGGGTACGAGCAGTACTTC.